This entry lists 24 T cell receptor beta chains sequenced from one sample in a study of STAT3 mutations in large granular lymphocyte leukemia. TCRdb's table, derived via immunoSEQ multiplex PCR, lists solely in-frame clones and lacks some. In the table there are some 37,000 clones, around nine tenths of which are singletons. No antigen has been assigned to these receptors. Findings of the study overall: Every T-LGLL patient had at least one immunodominant TCRbeta clonotype.

Source material: PBMCs. The receptors come from a human donor with T large granular lymphocyte leukemia. Some clones in this sample may be carry-over from other donors' samples.

V gene TRBV6-1 combines with J gene TRBJ2-2, with 9 nucleotides matching TRBD2. The CDR3 loop spans 14 amino acids. Trimming took 10 bases from V and 3 from J; bases not matched to a gene: 6. Germline-derived CDR1 and CDR2 are MNHNS and SASEGT. CDR3 residues: CATIAGAHTGELFF. In DNA, the CDR3 is TGTGCCACCATAGCGGGGGCCCACACCGGGGAGCTGTTTTTT.

The chain joins TRBV6-4 to TRBJ2-3; D is possibly TRBD2 (7 bases). V dropped 2 bases and J dropped 3 bases, with 12 bases sitting between them. The CDR3 runs 15 residues. The germline V gene encodes CDR1 MRHNA and CDR2 SNTAGT. CDR3: CASSDEGGATDTQYF. Written as DNA, the CDR3 is TGTGCCAGCAGTGACGAGGGGGGGGCAACAGATACGCAGTATTTT.

V gene TRBV20-1 combines with J gene TRBJ1-2; D is undetermined. CDR1 and CDR2 from the germline V gene are DFQATT and SNEGSKA (reference sequence). V lost 6 bases and J lost 8, with 10 bases in between. This CDR3 is built from 10 residues. CDR3 sequence (DNA): TGCAGTGCGCCGTGGGTAGGCTACACCTTC. Residues: CSAPWVGYTF.

The rearrangement joins TRBV2 to TRBJ2-5; D is unclear. CDR1 is SNHLY, CDR2 FYNNEI, per germline. The CDR3 length is 12 residues. V gave up 5 bases and J gave up 3 bases, with 7 bases separating them. CDR3 sequence (DNA): TGTGCCAGCAGTAACGTCGAAGAGACCCAGTACTTC. Amino acid sequence: CASSNVEETQYF.

The J gene is TRBJ2-1, the V gene TRBV7-2, with TRBD1 identical over 10 bases. CDR3 size: 15 residues. V shed 2 bases and J 6 bases; nucleotides not matched to a gene: 4. Germline loops: CDR1 SGHTA, CDR2 FQGNSA. The CDR3 DNA reads as TGTGCCAGCAGCTTACTAGGACAGGGGGTCAATGAGCAGTTCTTC. Its protein is CASSLLGQGVNEQFF.

The genes are TRBV4-3 and TRBJ2-1, with TRBD2 identical over 12 bases. The CDR3 sequence is 16 residues long. V gave up 4 bases and J gave up 2 bases; unmatched junction bases: 3. From germline, CDR1 is LGHNA and CDR2 YSLEER. The CDR3: CASSRGLAGPYNEQFF. CDR3 DNA sequence: TGCGCCAGCAGCCGAGGACTAGCGGGGCCCTACAATGAGCAGTTCTTC.

The J gene is TRBJ2-2, the V gene TRBV7-7, with D perhaps matching TRBD1 (6 bases). This CDR3 contains 16 residues. Germline V gives CDR1 SSHAT, CDR2 FNYEAQ (reference sequence). V dropped 2 bases and J dropped 1 base, with 11 bases sitting between them. DNA of the CDR3: TGTGCCAGCAGCTTAAATCCGGACAGGAACACCGGGGAGCTGTTTTTT. It encodes CASSLNPDRNTGELFF.

The V gene is TRBV29-1, the J gene TRBJ1-3; 8 positions match TRBD1. The germline V gene has CDR1 SQVTM and CDR2 ANQGSEA. The CDR3 consists of 15 residues. With 6 bases clipped from V and 3 bases from J, the junction kept 10 bases outside the gene matches. The DNA of the CDR3 is TGCAGCGTCGGAACTACAGGGGGGTTTGGAAACACCATATATTTT. Translation gives CSVGTTGGFGNTIYF.

The rearrangement links TRBV9 to TRBJ2-1; D is perhaps TRBD2 (5 bases). This CDR3 is built from 14 residues. V was clipped by 4 bases and J by 2 bases, with 10 bases between them. Germline CDR1 SGDLS, CDR2 YYNGEE. The CDR3 DNA sequence: TGTGCCAGCAGCCCCCGGCGGGCCTACAATGAGCAGTTCTTC. This gives the protein CASSPRRAYNEQFF.

The chain uses TRBV5-4 and TRBJ2-7; D is uncertain. CDR1 and CDR2 from the germline V gene are SGHNT and YYREEE (reference sequence). The V end was cut by 0 bases, the J end by 5 bases, with 9 bases between. This CDR3 has 13 amino acids. In DNA form, the CDR3 reads TGTGCCAGCAGCTTGGGGCCTCAGGACGAGCAGTACGTC. Protein product: CASSLGPQDEQYV.

The chain carries TRBV5-6 and TRBJ2-7, with TRBD1 as a possible D gene (6 bases). This CDR3 spans 14 amino acids. Germline V CDR1 and CDR2: SGHDT, YYEEEE. V was pared by 1 base and J by 3 bases, with 11 bases between. CDR3 loop: CASSLWDINYEQYV. DNA for the CDR3: TGTGCCAGCAGCTTGTGGGACATAAACTACGAGCAGTACGTC.

This chain connects TRBV27 to TRBJ2-7, with TRBD1 matching 9 bases. The CDR3 totals 16 residues. Unmatched junction bases numbered 14, after V lost 6 bases and J lost 5 bases. Germline loops: CDR1 MNHEY, CDR2 SMNVEV (reference sequence). The CDR3 reads CASSPTVGQGNHEQYV. CDR3 nucleotide sequence: TGTGCCAGCAGCCCCACCGTGGGACAGGGCAATCACGAGCAGTACGTC.

CDR3 in amino acids: CAWSTAGTHSFGEQFF. The CDR3 DNA is TGTGCCTGGAGTACCGCCGGGACCCATTCGTTTGGTGAGCAGTTCTTC. This chain joins TRBV30 and TRBJ2-1, with D tentatively TRBD1 or TRBD2 (5 bases each). Per germline, CDR1 GTSNPN and CDR2 SVGIG (reference sequence). Trimming pared 2 bases from V and 9 bases from J, leaving 23 bases between. This CDR3 contains 16 residues.

The CDR3 DNA sequence: TGTGCCAGCTCACCACCGTACGGGGGGCTCTACGAGCAGTACTTC. Residues: CASSPPYGGLYEQYF. The rearrangement uses TRBV18 and TRBJ2-7, with D possibly TRBD2 on 7 matching bases. The CDR3 consists of 15 residues. V lost 0 bases and J 3 bases, leaving 12 bases between the germline ends. Looked up from germline, CDR1 is KGHSH and CDR2 is LQKENI.

The V call is TRBV5-5, the J call TRBJ1-5; D is unclear. V was cut by 0 bases and J by 2 bases, with 12 bases left in between. The germline V gene encodes CDR1 SGHKS and CDR2 YYEKEE (reference sequence). The CDR3 consists of 16 residues. The chain's CDR3 is CASSLGPPSGNQPQHF. CDR3 nucleotide sequence: TGTGCCAGCAGCTTGGGACCTCCCTCGGGCAATCAGCCCCAGCATTTT.

V and J are TRBV14 and TRBJ1-6; 9 bases align to TRBD1. Germline V gene data show CDR1 as SGHDN and CDR2 as FVKESK. The CDR3 extends over 15 amino acids. With 4 bases clipped from V and 6 bases from J, the junction kept 4 bases outside the gene matches. The CDR3 sequence: CASSLLGQGNSPLHF. CDR3 nucleotides: TGTGCCAGCAGCCTCTTGGGACAGGGTAATTCACCCCTCCACTTT.

The chain employs TRBV4-2 and TRBJ1-4; tentative D call: TRBD1 (6 bases). Trimming stripped 3 bases from V and 3 bases from J, with 14 bases between. CDR3 length equals 16 residues. Germline CDR1 and CDR2: LGHNA and YNFKEQ. Here the CDR3 reads CASSQGGTRSNEKLFF. DNA for the CDR3: TGTGCCAGCAGCCAGGGGGGGACACGCTCTAATGAAAAACTGTTTTTT.

The chain carries TRBV7-9 and TRBJ1-2; D not certain. CDR1 is SEHNR and CDR2 is FQNEAQ in the germline V gene (reference sequence). CDR3 length: 13 amino acids. V was pared by 2 bases and J by 4 bases, with 8 bases between. The CDR3 bases are TGTGCCAGCAGCTTATCCGACGGCTATGGCTACACCTTC. This sequence encodes CASSLSDGYGYTF.

This chain uses TRBV7-2 with TRBJ1-2, with TRBD1 identical over 8 bases. CDR1 is SGHTA, CDR2 FQGNSA, per germline. This CDR3 is 15 amino acids long. Trimming cost V 1 base and J 1 base; bases outside gene matches: 2. CDR3 DNA: TGTGCCAGCAGCTTAGGGGACAGGAGTAACTATGGCTACACCTTC. This encodes CASSLGDRSNYGYTF.

Points on this clone: This may come from a read error, since a much larger clone is one base off. The chain links TRBV4-2 to TRBJ1-6; 8 nucleotides match TRBD1. The CDR3 runs to 14 residues. CDR1 LGHNA and CDR2 YNFKEQ come from the germline V gene. V gave up 6 bases and J gave up 6 bases; unmatched junction bases: 4. The CDR3 DNA follows: TGTGCCAGCAGTCCCGGGACAGGTAATTCACCCCTCCACTTT. It specifies CASSPGTGNSPLHF.

The chain joins TRBV27 to TRBJ1-5; D uncertain. The germline V gene encodes CDR1 MNHEY and CDR2 SMNVEV (reference sequence). The CDR3 is made up of 12 amino acids. V lost 3 bases to trimming and J lost 4 bases, with 4 bases between them. The CDR3 region is CASSFLNQPQHF. In DNA form, the CDR3 reads TGTGCCAGCAGTTTCTTGAATCAGCCCCAGCATTTT.

The chain combines TRBV27 with TRBJ2-1; 8 bases line up with TRBD2. V lost 4 bases to trimming and J lost 4 bases; unmatched junction nucleotides: 3. Germline values: CDR1 MNHEY, CDR2 SMNVEV (reference sequence). The CDR3 covers 14 residues. The CDR3 region has the DNA TGTGCCAGCAGTTGGACTAGCCCTTACAATGAGCAGTTCTTC. Protein sequence: CASSWTSPYNEQFF.

The V and J genes are TRBV5-1 and TRBJ2-3; 15 bases align to TRBD2. Germline V gives CDR1 SGHRS, CDR2 YFSETQ. With V trimmed by 7 bases and J by 3 bases, 6 bases remained unmatched. This CDR3 is 16 amino acids long. The CDR3 DNA reads TGCGCCAGCGCCTTTGGGACTAGCGGGGGGACAGATACGCAGTATTTT. Its protein product is CASAFGTSGGTDTQYF.

The gene calls are TRBV5-1 and TRBJ2-1; a possible D gene is TRBD2 (5 bases). V was pared by 1 base and J by 3 bases, with 11 bases between. Per germline, CDR1 SGHRS and CDR2 YFSETQ. The length of the CDR3 is 15 residues. Here the CDR3 reads CASSLTSSVYNEQFF. In DNA form, the CDR3 reads TGCGCCAGCAGCTTGACTAGTTCTGTCTACAATGAGCAGTTCTTC.